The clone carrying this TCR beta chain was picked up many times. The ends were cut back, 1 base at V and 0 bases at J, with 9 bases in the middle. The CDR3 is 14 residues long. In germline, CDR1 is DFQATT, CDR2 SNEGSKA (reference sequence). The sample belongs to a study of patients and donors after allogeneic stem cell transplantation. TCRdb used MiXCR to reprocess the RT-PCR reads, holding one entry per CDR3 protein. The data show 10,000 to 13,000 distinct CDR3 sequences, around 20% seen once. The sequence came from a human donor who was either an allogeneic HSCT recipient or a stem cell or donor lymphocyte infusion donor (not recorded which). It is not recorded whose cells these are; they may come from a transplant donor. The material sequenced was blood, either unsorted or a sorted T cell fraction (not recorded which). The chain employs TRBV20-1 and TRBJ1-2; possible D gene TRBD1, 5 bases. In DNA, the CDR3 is TGCAGTGCTAGAGGAGGGGCCTCTAACTATGGCTACACCTTC. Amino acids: CSARGGASNYGYTF.